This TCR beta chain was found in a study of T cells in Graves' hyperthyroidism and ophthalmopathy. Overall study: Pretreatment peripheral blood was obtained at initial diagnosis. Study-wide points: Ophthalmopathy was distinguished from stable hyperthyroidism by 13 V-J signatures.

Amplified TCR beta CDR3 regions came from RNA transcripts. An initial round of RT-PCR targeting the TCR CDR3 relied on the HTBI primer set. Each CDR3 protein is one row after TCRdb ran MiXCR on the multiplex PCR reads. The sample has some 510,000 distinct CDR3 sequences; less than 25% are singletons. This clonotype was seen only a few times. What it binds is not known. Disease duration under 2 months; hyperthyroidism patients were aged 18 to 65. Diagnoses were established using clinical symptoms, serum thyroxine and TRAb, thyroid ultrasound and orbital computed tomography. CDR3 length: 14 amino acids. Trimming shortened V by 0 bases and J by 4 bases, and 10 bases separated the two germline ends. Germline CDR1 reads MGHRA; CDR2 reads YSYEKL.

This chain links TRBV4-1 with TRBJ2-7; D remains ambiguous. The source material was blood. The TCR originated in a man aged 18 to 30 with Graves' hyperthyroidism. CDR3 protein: CASSQEWQQYEQYF. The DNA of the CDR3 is TGCGCCAGCAGCCAAGAGTGGCAGCAGTACGAGCAGTACTTC.